Sequencing of this TCR beta chain was carried out in a study of T cell changes during pregnancy in multiple sclerosis (dated by TCRdb to about 2019). Background for the entire study: The study looked at changes in the T cell repertoire across pregnancy in women with multiple sclerosis.

A remark on this clone: Its recognized antigen is unknown. Base quality data are lacking; no much larger clone is found one base away.

The CDR3 runs 16 residues from the cysteine to the phenylalanine. Of the read, only the CDR3 DNA is kept; its 48 bases are in frame from base 1. CDR1 and CDR2 are drawn from the germline V gene: MNHEY, SVGAGI. V is shortened by 0 bases, J by 1 base, and the region joining them spans 11 bases. Library method: the immunoSEQ multiplex PCR assay. As stored in TCRdb, this immuneACCESS dataset retains in-frame rearrangements with V and J assigned. A fraction of the clones does not appear; measured against another copy, unresolved V genes explain less than half of the discrepancy, and the remainder lacks a known reason. This sample has roughly 41,000 clones in its table, and over 90% of those were observed once. 5.5% to 8% of the sample lies in the top ten.

The receptor's source is a female donor with multiple sclerosis, enrolled in a pregnancy study. The rearrangement combines TRBV6-5 with TRBJ2-3; the best D guess is TRBD2, with 5 bases matching. The sequencing here drew on CD8+ T cells from peripheral blood mononuclear cells, taken in the third trimester of pregnancy. The CDR3 reads as follows: CASSYSTGWGTDTQYF. In nucleotide form, the sequence is TGTGCCAGCAGTTACTCGACGGGGTGGGGCACAGATACGCAGTATTTT.